These 19 T cell receptor beta chains came from one sample sequenced in a study of high-grade serous ovarian cancer treatment subgroups. Tumor samples were taken before definitive surgery or chemotherapy. TCRdb's copy holds only in-frame clones and misses some; the assay was immunoSEQ multiplex PCR. Of under 10,000 clones in the sample, just over 70% are singletons; the top ten hold over 4.5%. What was sequenced was tumor tissue. The receptor source for this set is a human donor with high-grade serous ovarian cancer.

The V call is TRBV30, the J call TRBJ1-1; 7 bases align to TRBD1. The CDR3 is made up of 16 amino acids. V was clipped by 1 base and J by 0 bases; unmatched bases: 8. The germline V gene has CDR1 GTSNPN and CDR2 SVGIG (reference sequence). The CDR3 DNA sequence: TGTGCCTGGAGTGGGGGGGAAACAGGGGTGAACACTGAAGCTTTCTTT. This encodes CAWSGGETGVNTEAFF. The full variable domain, rest sourced from reference TRBV30 and TRBJ1-1, is SQTIHQWPATLVQPVGSPLSLECTVEGTSNPNLYWYRQAAGRGLQLLFYSVGIGQISSEVPQNLSASRPQDRQFILSSKKLLLSDSGFYLCAWSGGETGVNTEAFFGQGTRLTVV.

This chain uses TRBV6-6 with TRBJ2-1; TRBD1 aligns across 8 bases. CDR1 and CDR2 (germline): MNHNY, SVGAGI (reference sequence). Trimming at V came to 6 bases and at J to 11 bases, leaving 9 bases not matched to a gene. CDR3 size: 13 residues. CDR3 residues: CASRSGTGLKQFF. Here the CDR3 DNA reads TGTGCCAGCAGGTCCGGGACAGGCCTTAAGCAGTTCTTC.

The V and J genes are TRBV11-2 and TRBJ2-4; 10 positions match TRBD2. V lost 2 bases and J lost 6; bases outside the gene matches: 4. The germline gives CDR1 SGHAT, CDR2 FQNNGV. The CDR3 runs to 15 residues. As DNA, the CDR3 is TGTGCCAGCAGCTTATTAGCGGGGGGAGTAAACATTCAGTACTTC. Translation gives CASSLLAGGVNIQYF. The whole variable domain, remainder taken from reference TRBV11-2 and TRBJ2-4, is EAGVAQSPRYKIIEKRQSVAFWCNPISGHATLYWYQQILGQGPKLLIQFQNNGVVDDSQLPKDRFSAERLKGVDSTLKIQPAKLEDSAVYLCASSLLAGGVNIQYFGAGTRLSVL.

The genes are TRBV10-2 and TRBJ2-1, with D tentatively TRBD2 (6 bases). Germline V lookup: CDR1 WSHSY, CDR2 SAAADI. V lost 5 bases to trimming and J lost 8 bases, with 19 bases between them. This CDR3 spans 15 amino acids. The chain's CDR3 is CASSPRDLGIYEQFF. DNA for the CDR3: TGCGCCAGCAGTCCCCGGGACTTAGGAATCTATGAGCAGTTCTTC.

This clone was detected only once. V usage is TRBV5-8 and J usage is TRBJ2-1, with TRBD2 identical over 16 bases. Germline CDR1 and CDR2: SGHTS and YDEGEE. Trimming at V came to 1 base and at J to 2 bases, leaving 6 bases not matched to a gene. The CDR3 consists of 19 residues. The CDR3 region has the DNA TGTGCCAGCAGCTTGACCGGGACTAGCGGGGGGGGAGCCTACAATGAGCAGTTCTTC. Protein: CASSLTGTSGGGAYNEQFF.

This clone has more than one count but fewer than ten. V is TRBV4-2 and J is TRBJ1-1; 10 bases are a match to TRBD1. The CDR3 has 16 amino acids. The junction had 10 bases not matched to a gene; V was cut back by 5 bases and J by 4 bases. The germline V gene encodes CDR1 LGHNA and CDR2 YNFKEQ. The CDR3 is CASSTRDRGFGTEAFF. The CDR3 bases are TGTGCCAGCAGCACCCGGGACAGGGGTTTCGGCACTGAAGCTTTCTTT.

This rearrangement joins TRBV20-1 to TRBJ1-4; the D gene is possibly TRBD1 (5 bases). Germline V gives CDR1 DFQATT, CDR2 SNEGSKA (reference sequence). V lost 3 bases and J 8 bases, leaving 7 bases between the germline ends. The CDR3 extends over 11 amino acids. CDR3 residues: CSARGGEKLFF. CDR3 DNA: TGCAGTGCTAGGGGGGGGGAAAAACTGTTTTTT.

This chain links TRBV7-2 with TRBJ1-5, with D uncertain. CDR3 length: 15 amino acids. Germline CDR1 reads SGHTA; CDR2 reads FQGNSA. V lost 8 bases and J 0 bases, leaving 14 bases between the germline ends. CDR3 nucleotide sequence: TGTGCCAGCGCACTTGGGTGGGATAGCAATCAGCCCCAGCATTTT. Translated, it gives CASALGWDSNQPQHF.

The chain couples TRBV4-1 to TRBJ2-3, with D tentatively TRBD2 (6 bases). Trimming cost V 8 bases and J 5 bases, with 11 bases left between them. The length of the CDR3 is 12 residues. The germline gives CDR1 MGHRA, CDR2 YSYEKL. CDR3 in amino acids: CASGGSLDTQYF. The CDR3 DNA follows: TGCGCCAGCGGAGGGAGTCTAGATACGCAGTATTTT.

The chain recombines TRBV19 with TRBJ2-7, with D maybe TRBD2 (5 bases). Per the germline V gene, CDR1 is LNHDA and CDR2 is SQIVND (reference sequence). This CDR3 is 14 amino acids long. The V end lost 3 bases, the J end lost 0 bases, and 9 bases lay between the germline ends. This CDR3 reads CASSIRGNSYEQYF. In nucleotides, the CDR3 is TGTGCCAGTAGTATCCGAGGGAACTCCTACGAGCAGTACTTC.

This chain joins TRBV9 and TRBJ2-7, with D unclear. The CDR3 is made up of 12 amino acids. Germline V CDR1 and CDR2: SGDLS, YYNGEE. The germline V and J ends were trimmed by 4 bases and 6 bases, with 11 bases remaining between them. CDR3 in amino acids: CASSPGPSEQYF. CDR3 in DNA: TGTGCCAGCAGCCCGGGCCCGAGCGAGCAGTACTTC.

The gene calls are TRBV11-3 and TRBJ2-3; D is possibly TRBD2 (5 bases). The CDR3 runs 16 residues. V gave up 4 bases and J gave up 3 bases, with 17 bases separating them. Germline V gives CDR1 SGHNT, CDR2 YENEEA. CDR3 residues: CASSSVEEQLTDTQYF. The CDR3, as DNA: TGTGCCAGCAGCTCTGTGGAGGAGCAATTGACAGATACGCAGTATTTT.

This rearrangement joins TRBV30 to TRBJ2-7; 8 bases agree with TRBD2. J was trimmed by 5 bases and V by 4 bases; bases with no gene match: 4. Germline V gives CDR1 GTSNPN, CDR2 SVGIG (reference sequence). The CDR3 spans 12 residues. The CDR3 nucleotides are TGTGCCTGGAACCGGGAGGGCCACGAGCAGTACTTC. Its protein is CAWNREGHEQYF.

The genes are TRBV6-4 and TRBJ1-5; D unclear. Germline V gives CDR1 MRHNA, CDR2 SNTAGT. The CDR3 runs 17 residues. V lost 0 bases and J lost 9, with 21 bases in between. The CDR3 sequence is CASSDSRQLGCMLPQHF. CDR3 bases: TGTGCCAGCAGTGACTCGAGACAACTCGGCTGCATGCTGCCCCAGCATTTT.

The chain is built from TRBV18 and TRBJ1-1; possible D gene TRBD1, 5 bases. The germline CDR1 and CDR2 sequences are KGHSH and LQKENI. This CDR3 has 15 residues. Trimming left V 6 bases short and J 4 bases short, with 18 bases between. The CDR3 here is CASSPDSQGGTEAFF. The CDR3, as DNA: TGTGCCAGCTCCCCAGACTCTCAGGGCGGCACTGAAGCTTTCTTT.

The chain is built from TRBV7-6 and TRBJ2-3; D is ambiguous. Germline V CDR1 and CDR2: SGHVS, FNYEAQ. This CDR3 spans 13 amino acids. V lost 5 bases to trimming and J lost 0 bases, with 6 bases between them. The CDR3 DNA is TGTGCCAGCAGCAGCCCTAGCACAGATACGCAGTATTTT. Translation: CASSSPSTDTQYF.

This clone showed up just once. This chain links TRBV6-5 with TRBJ2-7, with TRBD1 as a possible D gene (5 bases). CDR1 is MNHEY, CDR2 SVGAGI, per germline. This CDR3 has 14 residues. V was clipped by 2 bases and J by 2 bases, with 10 bases between them. CDR3 in amino acids: CASSYARETYEQYF. CDR3 DNA sequence: TGTGCCAGCAGTTACGCCAGGGAAACCTACGAGCAGTACTTC.

The chain has TRBV4-3 and TRBJ2-6; D might be TRBD1 (6 bases). Trimming stripped 0 bases from V and 4 bases from J, with 13 bases between. CDR1 and CDR2 from the germline V gene are LGHNA and YSLEER. The CDR3 extends over 17 amino acids. CDR3 sequence reads: CASSQDIQGGGANVLTF. The CDR3 DNA reads as TGCGCCAGCAGCCAAGATATACAGGGTGGCGGGGCCAACGTCCTGACTTTC.

This clone has only a few counts. The V gene is TRBV6-1, the J gene TRBJ1-1, with D unresolved. Germline loops: CDR1 MNHNS, CDR2 SASEGT. CDR3 size: 14 residues. The ends were cut back, 3 bases at V and 1 base at J, with 9 bases in the middle. Written as DNA, the CDR3 is TGTGCCAGCAGTGAGGGGAGAGGGAACACTGAAGCTTTCTTT. As protein: CASSEGRGNTEAFF.